This T cell receptor (beta chain) was documented in a study of blood T cell repertoires in COVID-19. Overall study context: Samples representing acute and convalescent COVID-19 were sourced from the United States, Italy and Spain.

The trim removed 4 bases at V and 6 bases at J, leaving 4 bases unmatched. This CDR3 is 13 amino acids long. Germline V CDR1 and CDR2: SGHTA, FQGNSA. The repertoire was sequenced with immunoSEQ multiplex PCR; TCRdb's copy has only in-frame clones and lacks some. The repertoire holds about 300,000 clones, with more than 85% as singletons. The chain has TRBV7-2 and TRBJ1-1; 8 bases are shared with TRBD1. The receptor's source is a woman aged 25 to 39 with COVID-19, enrolled during active disease. The material sequenced was peripheral blood. CDR3 loop: CASSSQGVAEAFF. DNA for the CDR3: TGTGCCAGCAGCTCACAGGGGGTTGCTGAAGCTTTCTTT. Full variable domain (remainder filled in from reference TRBV7-2 and TRBJ1-1): GAGVSQSPSNKVTEKGKDVELRCDPISGHTALYWYRQSLGQGLEFLIYFQGNSAPDKSGLPSDRFSAERTGGSVSTLTIQRTQQEDSAVYLCASSSQGVAEAFFGQGTRLTVV.